This is a list of T cell receptor beta chains from one sample in a study of breast tumors, draining lymph nodes, adjacent tissues. TCRdb recomputed calls from the multiplex PCR reads with MiXCR, one row per CDR3 protein. The sample includes around 230,000 distinct CDR3 sequences, roughly 32% seen only once; the top ten take about 1.4%. The sequencing sample was made of axillary lymph node tissue. The receptors shown here come from a female donor with breast cancer. Some clones in this sample may be carry-over from other donors' samples. Both conserved end residues are part of each CDR3. The order of the fields is CDR3 protein, CDR3 DNA, D gene, clone size, J gene, V gene, CDR3 length. A D gene is named only where the DNA matches it firmly. A row's size may be missing; if present it is once, few, many or a size class.

CDR3 protein: CASSIVGLEETQYF
CDR3 DNA: TGTGCCAGTAGTATAGTCGGACTGGAAGAGACCCAGTACTTC
D gene: .
clone size: many
J gene: TRBJ2-5
V gene: TRBV19
CDR3 length: 14

CDR3 protein: CASSPYNRGAVSNQPQHF
CDR3 DNA: TGTGCCAGCAGCCCATATAATCGGGGGGCAGTTAGCAATCAGCCCCAGCATTTT
D gene: .
clone size: many
J gene: TRBJ1-5
V gene: TRBV3-2
CDR3 length: 18

CDR3 protein: CASSPSFRRGYTF
CDR3 DNA: TGTGCCAGCAGTCCAAGTTTCCGCAGGGGCTACACCTTC
D gene: .
clone size: many
J gene: TRBJ1-2
V gene: TRBV6-5
CDR3 length: 13

CDR3 protein: CASPTGGPTDTQYF
CDR3 DNA: TGTGCCAGCCCGACAGGGGGCCCTACAGATACGCAGTATTTT
D gene: TRBD1
clone size: .
J gene: TRBJ2-3
V gene: TRBV7-9
CDR3 length: 14

CDR3 protein: CASSTGQGEKLFF
CDR3 DNA: TGTGCCAGCAGCACCGGACAGGGCGAAAAACTGTTTTTT
D gene: TRBD1
clone size: .
J gene: TRBJ1-4
V gene: TRBV9
CDR3 length: 13

CDR3 protein: CASNDGGSSGNTIYF
CDR3 DNA: TGTGCCAGCAATGATGGGGGGAGCTCTGGAAACACCATATATTTT
D gene: .
clone size: many
J gene: TRBJ1-3
V gene: TRBV28
CDR3 length: 15

CDR3 protein: CASSLWDVSGNEQFF
CDR3 DNA: TGTGCCAGCAGCTTATGGGACGTCTCGGGGAATGAGCAGTTCTTC
D gene: .
clone size: many
J gene: TRBJ2-1
V gene: TRBV7-2
CDR3 length: 15

CDR3 protein: CASSFRDSSSYNEQFF
CDR3 DNA: TGTGCCAGCAGCTTCCGGGACTCCAGCTCCTACAATGAGCAGTTCTTC
D gene: .
clone size: .
J gene: TRBJ2-1
V gene: TRBV5-6
CDR3 length: 16

CDR3 protein: CASSPPRAGVNTGELFF
CDR3 DNA: TGTGCCAGCAGCCCCCCTCGAGCGGGAGTGAACACCGGGGAGCTGTTTTTT
D gene: TRBD2
clone size: many
J gene: TRBJ2-2
V gene: TRBV2
CDR3 length: 17

CDR3 protein: CSVDQGTNEKLFF
CDR3 DNA: TGCAGCGTTGACCAGGGGACTAATGAAAAACTGTTTTTT
D gene: .
clone size: .
J gene: TRBJ1-4
V gene: TRBV29-1
CDR3 length: 13

CDR3 protein: CASSSMTTSYEQYF
CDR3 DNA: TGTGCCAGCAGCTCGATGACTACCTCCTACGAGCAGTACTTC
D gene: .
clone size: .
J gene: TRBJ2-7
V gene: TRBV7-9
CDR3 length: 14

CDR3 protein: CASSLEGRVDGYTF
CDR3 DNA: TGTGCCAGCTCATTAGAGGGCAGGGTTGATGGCTACACCTTC
D gene: .
clone size: many
J gene: TRBJ1-2
V gene: TRBV18
CDR3 length: 14

CDR3 protein: CASSLISLYYEQYF
CDR3 DNA: TGTGCCAGCAGCTTAATTTCACTGTACTACGAGCAGTACTTC
D gene: .
clone size: many
J gene: TRBJ2-7
V gene: TRBV7-2
CDR3 length: 14

CDR3 protein: CASSRDRIDYNSPLHF
CDR3 DNA: TGTGCCAGCAGCCGGGACCGAATAGACTATAATTCACCCCTCCACTTT
D gene: .
clone size: many
J gene: TRBJ1-6
V gene: TRBV11-2
CDR3 length: 16